These T cell receptor beta chains were read from a single sample in a study of T cells in Graves' hyperthyroidism and ophthalmopathy. One entry per CDR3 protein results from TCRdb running MiXCR on the multiplex PCR reads. The table includes more than 500,000 distinct CDR3 sequences, 14% to 15% detected once. The material sequenced was blood. The source of these receptors is a woman aged 35 to 49 with Graves' ophthalmopathy. Both conserved end residues are part of each CDR3. The D gene is left open where the match is weak. The size of a clone is reported for some rows only, either as once, few or many, or as a class for expanded clones.

abundance	v_gene	d_gene	j_gene	CDR3aa	CDR3nt
few	TRBV6-5	.	TRBJ2-7	CASSYSKESYEQYF	TGTGCCAGCAGTTACTCGAAGGAATCCTACGAGCAGTACTTC
.	TRBV7-9	.	TRBJ1-1	CASSLEGIHEAFF	TGTGCCAGCAGCTTAGAGGGGATCCATGAAGCTTTCTTT
many	TRBV12-3/TRBV12-4	TRBD1	TRBJ1-5	CASSRQGARQPQHF	TGTGCCAGCAGCCGACAGGGGGCTAGACAGCCCCAGCATTTT
many	TRBV19	.	TRBJ1-5	CASSIPNQPQHF	TGTGCCAGTAGTATACCTAATCAGCCCCAGCATTTT
many	TRBV11-3	.	TRBJ1-1	CASRQHTEAFF	TGTGCCAGCCGTCAACACACTGAAGCTTTCTTT
many	TRBV27	TRBD2	TRBJ2-7	CASSWTSGSQYEQYF	TGTGCCAGCAGTTGGACTAGCGGGAGTCAGTACGAGCAGTACTTC
few	TRBV19	TRBD1	TRBJ1-1	CASSIQGAFTEAFF	TGTGCCAGTAGTATTCAGGGGGCTTTCACTGAAGCTTTCTTT
many	TRBV28	.	TRBJ2-5	CASSLCSPPQETQYF	TGTGCCAGCAGTTTATGCTCGCCCCCTCAAGAGACCCAGTACTTC
medium-sized	TRBV7-2	.	TRBJ2-5	CAQRGKGDQYF	TGTGCCCAACGGGGGAAAGGCGACCAGTACTTC
many	TRBV4-2	TRBD2	TRBJ2-6	CASSPPGGGANVLTF	TGTGCCAGCAGCCCCCCGGGGGGAGGGGCCAACGTCCTGACTTTC
.	TRBV27	.	TRBJ2-5	CASSSRLQENQYF	TGTGCCAGCAGTTCCAGACTACAAGAGAACCAGTACTTC
few	TRBV7-2	.	TRBJ1-1	CASLAHTEAFF	TGTGCCAGCCTTGCTCACACTGAAGCTTTCTTT
many	TRBV7-3	TRBD2	TRBJ2-7	CASSPGTSGSEQYF	TGTGCCAGCAGCCCTGGGACTAGCGGGAGCGAGCAGTACTTC
.	TRBV4-2	.	TRBJ2-5	CASSRLLAGETQYF	TGTGCCAGCAGCCGATTACTAGCAGGAGAGACCCAGTACTTC
.	TRBV12-3/TRBV12-4	.	TRBJ1-1	CASSPPSLTEAFF	TGTGCCAGCAGTCCCCCCTCCTTAACTGAAGCTTTCTTT
.	TRBV5-1	.	TRBJ2-6	CASSPRRQGATGANVLTF	TGCGCCAGCAGCCCCCGGCGTCAGGGTGCTACTGGGGCCAACGTCCTGACTTTC
many	TRBV6-1	.	TRBJ1-1	CASKRAGATEAFF	TGTGCCAGCAAACGCGCAGGGGCCACTGAAGCTTTCTTT
many	TRBV19	TRBD2	TRBJ2-1	CASSMTSGANNEQFF	TGTGCCAGTAGTATGACTAGCGGTGCCAACAATGAGCAGTTCTTC
few	TRBV10-3	TRBD1	TRBJ2-3	CAISGKTGGEDTQYF	TGTGCCATCAGTGGTAAGACAGGGGGCGAAGATACGCAGTATTTT
.	TRBV20-1	TRBD1	TRBJ1-5	CSASSPGTGAQPQHF	TGCAGTGCTTCCTCCCCCGGGACAGGGGCGCAGCCCCAGCATTTT
once	TRBV20-1	TRBD1	TRBJ2-5	CSGGSGQGTVETQYF	TGCAGTGGAGGATCCGGACAGGGGACGGTGGAGACCCAGTACTTC
.	TRBV7-2	.	TRBJ2-7	CASSLVTEQGEQYF	TGTGCCAGCAGCTTGGTTACGGAGCAAGGCGAGCAGTACTTC
few	TRBV5-1	.	TRBJ2-7	CASSSLPSSYEQYF	TGCGCCAGCAGCTCTTTGCCTAGCTCCTACGAGCAGTACTTC
many	TRBV3-1	TRBD1	TRBJ1-1	CASSRPQGRGVHYREMNTEAFF	TGTGCCAGCAGCCGACCACAGGGGCGGGGAGTACATTATCGGGAAATGAACACTGAAGCTTTCTTT
few	TRBV11-1	.	TRBJ2-2	CASSPDDILNTGELSF	TGTGCCAGCAGCCCGGACGATATTTTGAACACCGGGGAGCTGTCTTTT
few	TRBV6-2/TRBV6-3	.	TRBJ2-6	CASSYWRGPYLLSGANVLTF	TGTGCCAGCAGTTATTGGAGGGGGCCTTACTTACTCTCTGGGGCCAACGTCCTGACTTTC
.	TRBV7-2	TRBD2	TRBJ2-5	CASSPGTSGSQETQYF	TGTGCCAGCAGCCCCGGGACTAGCGGGAGCCAAGAGACCCAGTACTTC
.	TRBV19	TRBD1	TRBJ1-5	CASSSRTPGTGYARGGNQPQHF	TGTGCCAGTAGTTCTAGAACCCCCGGGACAGGGTACGCGCGCGGGGGCAATCAGCCCCAGCATTTT
many	TRBV7-6	.	TRBJ2-5	CASSLEVWETQYF	TGTGCCAGCAGCTTAGAGGTTTGGGAGACCCAGTACTTC
many	TRBV6-5	.	TRBJ2-5	CASSYSGQPPETQYF	TGTGCCAGCAGTTACTCTGGACAGCCCCCCGAGACCCAGTACTTC
.	TRBV24-1	.	TRBJ2-5	CATSEAGVEETQYF	TGTGCCACCAGTGAGGCTGGGGTTGAAGAGACCCAGTACTTC